The TCR beta chain under discussion was sequenced for a study of human T cells and chemical hapten exposure (dated by TCRdb to the early 2020s). Notes on the research overall: For sensitization, 2% DPC in acetone was applied to a roughly 2 cm by roughly 2 cm area of upper inner arm skin. Blood was sampled from patients pre-sensitization (week 0) and at 2, 6 and about 24 weeks after DPC sensitization. Peripheral blood TCR repertoire changes were tracked in vivo in alopecia patients during primary and secondary sensitization to the hapten diphenylcyclopropenone (DPC). The mostly female patient cohort included alopecia areata with under or over 50% scalp involvement, alopecia totalis and alopecia universalis. Patch tests used Finn chambers with 0.01% DPC on the upper back, scored after 6 days by International Contact Dermatitis Research Group standards. Under 30 alopecia patients gave blood for TCR sequencing at one to four time points (pre-sensitization, 2, 6 and 24 weeks). The libraries were sequenced as a pool, and the TCR yield per sample differed mostly because of small variations in library volumes within the pool. Throughout the roughly 23-week study period, patients were also given weekly therapeutic DPC doses on the scalp. Study-wide findings and limitations: The number of PT1 expanded TCRs positively correlated with patch test score, significant at thresholds 8, 16 and 32 but not 4. No change with DPC sensitization was found in the number of TCRs above 1 in 1000 frequency, and no evidence of global repertoire structure alterations was found. Repeated subsampling changed both the strength of the expansion versus patch-test correlation and the threshold at which the correlation became significant. Because every patient had alopecia, a presumed autoimmune disease, the patients' immune response might differ from that of healthy individuals. Significantly more large CDR3 similarity clusters were formed by expanded TCRs than by pre-sensitization or healthy control sets, consistent with antigen-driven responses.

Library prep was done by RACE. TCRdb names NextSeq 500 as the instrument used. During library preparation, unique molecular identifiers were attached to individual cDNA molecules so that TCRs could be counted in a quantitative, reproducible way. Each blood RNA sample was used to sequence both TCR alpha and TCR beta chains. In the paper's pipeline: The median number of TCRs per sample was 95,638, ranging from 23,224 to 690,600. The Decombinator software suite was used to annotate the V, J and CDR3 of the TCR reads. To make PS versus PT1 abundance plots, every sample was subsampled to the same number of TCRs (28,000). TCRs were defined as expanded if absent before sensitization and observed at least eight times at the 2-week time point. TCRdb handled the public reads itself, with Q25 trimming in fastp and clone calling in MiXCR, and kept productive beta chains. Each entry is one CDR3 protein sequence, shown with its most common DNA and genes. The V and J calls and clone size are TCRdb's, not the authors'. For this sample the table gives 180,000 or so distinct CDR3 sequences, of which roughly 15% were detected only once. The ten largest clones take up 1.7% of the sample.

This clonotype has a handful of counts. This clone's antigen is unknown. The input lacks base qualities; no much larger clone sits a single base away. The CDR1 and CDR2 encoded by the germline V gene are MDHEN and SYDVKM. The CDR3 spans 14 residues, from the cysteine through the phenylalanine. The DNA shown is the 42-base CDR3, in frame from base 1. Trimming costs V 1 base and J 0 bases, and their ends lie 6 bases apart. The sample's time point label, in plain terms: patch test 1, 2 weeks after DPC sensitization. The sample's treatment or condition label, in plain terms: therapeutic diphenylcyclopropenone sensitization with weekly scalp DPC. At every patch-test visit, the blood draw took place before the patch test was put on. Patients were eligible if aged 18 to 70, diagnosed with alopecia and judged suitable for DPC therapy, and pregnant patients were excluded. Total RNA was extracted from unfractionated whole blood collected in Tempus Blood RNA tubes.

The origin of this receptor is a woman younger than 45 with alopecia areata. Some clones in this sample may be carry-over from other donors' samples. The V and J segments used are TRBV28 and TRBJ2-5, with the identity of the D gene unclear. The sample here was whole blood, taken in connection with sensitization to the hapten diphenylcyclopropenone (DPC). DNA sequence: TGTGCCAGCAGTTTATCCCGGTACCAAGAGACCCAGTACTTC. Translation gives CASSLSRYQETQYF.